Below are 15 T cell receptor beta chains sequenced from a single sample in a study of cytomegalovirus exposure and HLA in healthy donors. In the PCR, 60 Vbeta and 13 Jbeta primers were used. Method: immunoSEQ multiplex PCR; TCRdb's copy keeps in-frame clones and lacks some. The sample consists of about 170,000 clones, about three quarters of them appearing once. Material for sequencing was PBMCs. All receptors derive from a female donor in good health and CMV-seronegative.

The J gene is TRBJ1-5, the V gene TRBV2; D remains unclear. There are 13 residues in the CDR3. Trimming cost V 3 bases and J 3 bases, with 6 bases left between them. Per the germline V gene, CDR1 is SNHLY and CDR2 is FYNNEI. The CDR3 reads CASSDTFNQPQHF. The CDR3 nucleotides are TGTGCCAGCAGTGACACATTCAATCAGCCCCAGCATTTT.

The V and J genes are TRBV30 and TRBJ2-7; maybe TRBD2 (7 bases). With 3 bases removed from V and 7 bases from J, the gap between germline ends came to 19 bases. This CDR3 comprises 14 residues. Germline V gene data show CDR1 as GTSNPN and CDR2 as SVGIG (reference sequence). Here the CDR3 reads CAWRGTLLGGEQYF. CDR3 sequence (DNA): TGTGCCTGGAGGGGGACACTTCTGGGAGGGGAGCAGTACTTC. The whole variable domain, filled in from reference TRBV30 and TRBJ2-7, reads SQTIHQWPATLVQPVGSPLSLECTVEGTSNPNLYWYRQAAGRGLQLLFYSVGIGQISSEVPQNLSASRPQDRQFILSSKKLLLSDSGFYLCAWRGTLLGGEQYFGPGTRLTVT.

V and J are TRBV9 and TRBJ2-5, with a tentative D call TRBD2 (6 bases). V lost 4 bases and J 6 bases, leaving 19 bases between the germline ends. The CDR3 contains 15 residues. Per the germline V gene, CDR1 is SGDLS and CDR2 is YYNGEE. The CDR3 region is CASSPGDGGGKTQYF. The CDR3 coding sequence is TGTGCCAGCAGCCCGGGGGACGGGGGAGGAAAGACCCAGTACTTC.

This chain joins TRBV7-3 and TRBJ1-6; D not resolved. The germline V and J ends were trimmed by 1 base and 10 bases, with 8 bases remaining between them. The CDR3 has 13 residues. Germline V lookup: CDR1 SGHTA, CDR2 FQGTGA. CDR3 DNA: TGTGCCAGCAGCTTAAGCACTAACTCACCCCTCCACTTT. The encoded protein is CASSLSTNSPLHF. The variable domain in full, completed from reference TRBV7-3 and TRBJ1-6, reads GAGVSQTPSNKVTEKGKYVELRCDPISGHTALYWYRQSLGQGPEFLIYFQGTGAADDSGLPNDRFFAVRPEGSVSTLKIQRTERGDSAVYLCASSLSTNSPLHFGNGTRLTVT.

This clone was recorded a few times. The rearrangement uses TRBV19 and TRBJ1-5, with 7 bases fitting TRBD1. Germline CDR1 reads LNHDA; CDR2 reads SQIVND (reference sequence). This CDR3 comprises 15 residues. V lost 6 bases to trimming and J lost 4 bases; unmatched junction nucleotides: 9. CDR3 coding DNA: TGTGCCAGTAGCTTGGGACAGCTGATAAATCAGCCCCAGCATTTT. Residues: CASSLGQLINQPQHF.

The V gene is TRBV4-1, the J gene TRBJ2-3; no clear D. Trimming pared 3 bases from V and 2 bases from J, leaving 9 bases between. Germline V gives CDR1 MGHRA, CDR2 YSYEKL. CDR3 length equals 14 residues. The CDR3 DNA reads TGCGCCAGCAGCCAGCCCAACTACACAGATACGCAGTATTTT. Translated, it gives CASSQPNYTDTQYF.

The chain combines TRBV5-8 with TRBJ2-1; 7 nucleotides match TRBD1. The CDR3 runs to 15 residues. The germline gives CDR1 SGHTS, CDR2 YDEGEE. The trim removed 4 bases at V and 0 bases at J, leaving 4 bases unmatched. The DNA for the CDR3 is TGTGCCAGCAGCCAGGGACAGAGCTCCTACAATGAGCAGTTCTTC. Its translation: CASSQGQSSYNEQFF.

This sequence joins TRBV5-1 and TRBJ2-7, with D hard to call. Trimming took 0 bases from V and 6 from J, leaving 7 bases between them. The germline V gene encodes CDR1 SGHRS and CDR2 YFSETQ. The CDR3 consists of 12 residues. The CDR3 region has the DNA TGCGCCAGCAGCTTGGACCAGCGCGAGCAGTACTTC. It codes for CASSLDQREQYF.

V is TRBV2 and J is TRBJ1-2; the D gene is possibly TRBD1 (6 bases). The CDR3 covers 15 residues. Germline-derived CDR1 and CDR2 are SNHLY and FYNNEI. V lost 8 bases to trimming and J lost 0 bases, with 16 bases between them. CDR3 sequence: CASARQAVTNYGYTF. CDR3 DNA sequence: TGTGCCAGCGCTAGACAGGCCGTTACTAACTATGGCTACACCTTC.

The genes are TRBV5-4 and TRBJ2-1; no clear D. The CDR3 length is 12 residues. The V and J ends lost 4 bases and 9 bases respectively, with 11 bases between them. Germline assignment: CDR1 SGHNT and CDR2 YYREEE (reference sequence). CDR3 bases: TGTGCCAGCAGCCAGACTGTGGGTGAGCAGTTCTTC. Translation: CASSQTVGEQFF.

This chain uses TRBV18 with TRBJ2-6, with D perhaps TRBD1 (5 bases). The CDR3 loop spans 17 amino acids. V was shortened by 5 bases and J by 2 bases, with 16 bases between the two germline ends. CDR1 and CDR2 from the germline V gene are KGHSH and LQKENI. CDR3 in amino acids: CASSSWQGAAGANVLTF. CDR3 nucleotides: TGTGCCAGCTCAAGTTGGCAGGGTGCAGCTGGGGCCAACGTCCTGACTTTC.

V usage is TRBV6-1 and J usage is TRBJ2-1; 10 positions match TRBD1. The CDR3 covers 15 residues. Germline V CDR1 and CDR2: MNHNS, SASEGT. J was trimmed by 5 bases and V by 8 bases; bases with no gene match: 9. CDR3 loop: CASYVPGQGHNEQFF. In nucleotides, the CDR3 is TGTGCCAGCTACGTCCCGGGACAGGGGCACAATGAGCAGTTCTTC.

The chain links TRBV11-2 to TRBJ1-4, with D perhaps matching TRBD1 (6 bases). Germline V gene data show CDR1 as SGHAT and CDR2 as FQNNGV. Trimming pared 4 bases from V and 3 bases from J, leaving 9 bases between. The CDR3 runs to 14 residues. CDR3 bases: TGTGCCAGCAGCTCCGGGGGGCCTAATGAAAAACTGTTTTTT. Protein product: CASSSGGPNEKLFF.

This clone showed up just once. The chain joins TRBV7-9 to TRBJ2-1; 11 bases match TRBD2. Germline CDR1 SEHNR, CDR2 FQNEAQ (reference sequence). The CDR3 is made up of 13 amino acids. V gave up 5 bases and J gave up 10 bases; unmatched junction bases: 4. CDR3 nucleotide sequence: TGTGCCAGCAGCCGAGGGACTAGCGGCGAGCAGTTCTTC. This sequence encodes CASSRGTSGEQFF.

This clone is a singleton in its sample. This rearrangement joins TRBV5-4 to TRBJ2-4; D possibly corresponds to TRBD1 (6 bases). Germline CDR1 reads SGHNT; CDR2 reads YYREEE (reference sequence). Trimming took off 4 bases at V and 12 bases at J, with 14 bases between the two ends. This CDR3 region has 12 residues. CDR3 protein: CASSVRTDSQYF. CDR3 DNA: TGTGCCAGCAGCGTTCGGACGGACAGTCAGTACTTC.